These 21 T cell receptor beta chains were sequenced from one sample in a study of blood T cells in healthy people across ages (dated by TCRdb to about 2015). Libraries came from 5' RACE. The listed sequencing device is Illumina HiSeq 2500. A second PCR of roughly 7 to 11 cycles was run with a J-beta primer mix and a sample-barcoded 5' primer. TCRdb took the public reads, trimmed them with fastp at Q25, ran MiXCR for clone calling and kept in-frame beta chains. Each record represents a unique CDR3 protein, reported with the most common genes and DNA among its rows. The sample has about 400,000 distinct CDR3 sequences on record, 45% to 60% of them singletons. The ten largest make up about 54% of the sample. Source material: blood. The receptor source for this set is a man between 60 and 75 years old in good health.

The V and J genes are TRBV5-1 and TRBJ2-7; maybe TRBD2 (5 bases). V was shortened by 3 bases and J by 5 bases, with 21 bases between the two germline ends. The CDR3 is 16 residues long. In germline, CDR1 is SGHRS, CDR2 YFSETQ. The CDR3 nucleotides are TGCGCCAGCAGCTCATCCCACACTAGATTTCAGGACGAGCAGTACTTC. It codes for CASSSSHTRFQDEQYF. Together with reference TRBV5-1 and TRBJ2-7, the CDR3 gives the full variable domain: KAGVTQTPRYLIKTRGQQVTLSCSPISGHRSVSWYQQTPGQGLQFLFEYFSETQRNKGNFPGRFSGRQFSNSRSEMNVSTLELGDSALYLCASSSSHTRFQDEQYFGPGTRLTVT.

V usage is TRBV24-1 and J usage is TRBJ1-4; weak D call: TRBD1 (5 bases). Looked up from germline, CDR1 is KGHDR and CDR2 is SFDVKD. V was pared by 4 bases and J by 8 bases, with 16 bases between. The CDR3 length is 15 residues. The CDR3 DNA sequence: TGTGCCACCAGTGAACCGAGGGGATCCGGGGAAAAACTGTTTTTT. Its translation is CATSEPRGSGEKLFF.

To note about this clonotype: A much larger clone lies one base from this, so it may be a read error. This rearrangement joins TRBV6-5 to TRBJ2-1; TRBD1 agrees at 9 bases. There are 15 residues in the CDR3. Losses at the gene ends were 0 bases for V and 9 bases for J; bases not matched to a gene: 6. Germline loops: CDR1 MNHEY, CDR2 SVGAGI. The CDR3 protein is CASSYSGQGKSEQFF. In DNA, the CDR3 is TGTGCCAGCAGTTACTCGGGACAGGGAAAGAGTGAGCAGTTCTTC.

The chain links TRBV20-1 to TRBJ1-2; the D is unclear. The V end lost 0 bases, the J end lost 3 bases, and 8 bases lay between the germline ends. Germline assignment: CDR1 DFQATT and CDR2 SNEGSKA (reference sequence). The CDR3 runs 13 residues. The CDR3 sequence is CSARDPVDYGYTF. CDR3 nucleotide sequence: TGCAGTGCTAGAGATCCCGTTGACTATGGCTACACCTTC.

The chain joins TRBV5-5 to TRBJ2-1; D gene uncertain. This CDR3 contains 12 residues. Germline CDR1 SGHKS, CDR2 YYEKEE (reference sequence). V was clipped by 2 bases and J by 5 bases, with 5 bases between them. The CDR3 protein is CASSFRDNEQFF. The CDR3 bases are TGTGCCAGCAGCTTCCGGGACAATGAGCAGTTCTTC.

The gene calls are TRBV7-2 and TRBJ2-3; TRBD2 matches at 10 bases. Per the germline V gene, CDR1 is SGHTA and CDR2 is FQGNSA. V lost 10 bases to trimming and J lost 5 bases; unmatched junction nucleotides: 12. The CDR3 has 15 residues. The CDR3 is CANIQSGRAGDTQYF. In DNA, the CDR3 is TGTGCCAACATCCAAAGCGGGAGGGCGGGAGATACGCAGTATTTT.

This sequence joins TRBV28 and TRBJ2-5, with D uncertain. V lost 10 bases and J lost 4, with 19 bases in between. Germline loops: CDR1 MDHEN, CDR2 SYDVKM. CDR3 length equals 14 residues. The CDR3 coding sequence is TGTGCCACCGAAACTCTGTGGCGAGGAGAGACCCAGTACTTC. This gives the protein CATETLWRGETQYF.

The chain couples TRBV20-1 to TRBJ1-2; TRBD1 aligns across 7 bases. From germline, CDR1 is DFQATT and CDR2 SNEGSKA (reference sequence). Trimming took 0 bases from V and 3 from J; bases not matched to a gene: 7. The length of the CDR3 is 15 residues. The CDR3 loop is CSARDSGTAYYGYTF. CDR3 nucleotides: TGCAGTGCTAGAGATTCTGGGACAGCCTACTATGGCTACACCTTC.

This clonotype turned up a few times. The chain couples TRBV5-4 to TRBJ1-4; D unclear. From germline, CDR1 is SGHNT and CDR2 YYREEE (reference sequence). Trimming removed 0 bases from V and 8 bases from J, with 11 bases in between. The CDR3 is 14 residues long. DNA of the CDR3: TGTGCCAGCAGCTTGGCGAACGCACAGGAAAAACTGTTTTTT. Translation: CASSLANAQEKLFF.

This clonotype showed up just a few times. V and J are TRBV20-1 and TRBJ2-1, with 7 bases lining up with TRBD2. V shed 1 base, J shed 10 bases, and the junction held 7 bases outside the gene matches. Germline V gives CDR1 DFQATT, CDR2 SNEGSKA (reference sequence). This CDR3 has 13 amino acids. CDR3 DNA: TGCAGTGCTAGAGCGGGGGGAGAGCGGGAGCAGTTCTTC. This sequence encodes CSARAGGEREQFF.

The chain employs TRBV10-2 and TRBJ1-5, with 9 positions matching TRBD1. CDR3 size: 12 residues. Germline V lookup: CDR1 WSHSY, CDR2 SAAADI. V dropped 10 bases and J dropped 6; count of bases not matched to a gene: 4. The CDR3 reads CAKTGGGQPQHF. CDR3 sequence (DNA): TGCGCCAAAACAGGGGGCGGTCAGCCCCAGCATTTT.

The V and J genes are TRBV28 and TRBJ1-5; D is perhaps TRBD1 (6 bases). Germline CDR1 and CDR2: MDHEN and SYDVKM. The CDR3 runs 15 residues. The V and J ends lost 2 bases and 3 bases respectively, with 11 bases between them. The CDR3 protein is CASSLIGGHNQPQHF. For the CDR3, the DNA is TGTGCCAGCAGTTTAATCGGGGGCCACAATCAGCCCCAGCATTTT.

This clonotype was recorded a few times. J is TRBJ1-6 and V is TRBV7-2; tentatively, D is TRBD1 (5 bases). The CDR3 runs 18 residues. Germline V CDR1 and CDR2: SGHTA, FQGNSA. The V end lost 1 base, the J end lost 1 base, and 14 bases lay between the germline ends. The CDR3: CASSLVLGTGSYNSPLHF. The CDR3 DNA reads TGTGCCAGCAGCTTAGTTTTGGGGACGGGGTCCTATAATTCACCCCTCCACTTT.

This chain uses TRBV6-6 with TRBJ2-1; TRBD2 aligns across 12 bases. V was pared by 4 bases and J by 10 bases, with 5 bases of the junction left unmatched. The CDR3 has 14 amino acids. Germline-derived CDR1 and CDR2 are MNHNY and SVGAGI (reference sequence). CDR3 region: CASSSSGGASEQFF. The CDR3 region has the DNA TGTGCCAGCAGTTCTAGCGGGGGGGCGAGCGAGCAGTTCTTC.

Note on this clonotype: One base away lies a much larger clone, so this may be a sequencing read error. The chain couples TRBV15 to TRBJ1-2; D remains unclear. The CDR3 extends over 15 amino acids. Trimming shortened V by 0 bases and J by 10 bases, and 18 bases separated the two germline ends. CDR1 is LNHNV and CDR2 is YYDKDF in the germline V gene (reference sequence). The CDR3 is CATSRECGNSLNYTF. DNA for the CDR3: TGTGCCACCAGCAGAGAATGCGGGAACAGTCTCAACTACACCTTC.

There are a few counts of this clonotype. The V and J genes are TRBV6-6 and TRBJ2-7, with 8 nucleotides matching TRBD1. Looked up from germline, CDR1 is MNHNY and CDR2 is SVGAGI (reference sequence). This CDR3 has 15 residues. V lost 7 bases to trimming and J lost 2 bases; unmatched junction nucleotides: 10. The CDR3 region is CASNPRQGSTYEQYF. CDR3 DNA: TGTGCCAGCAATCCCAGACAGGGGTCAACCTACGAGCAGTACTTC.

In its sample, this clonotype was seen a few times. The V call is TRBV6-2 or TRBV6-3, the J call TRBJ1-2; a weak D match, TRBD1 (6 bases). CDR1 is MNHEY, CDR2 SVGEGT, per germline. The CDR3 totals 14 residues. Trimming removed 7 bases from V and 8 bases from J, with 20 bases in between. This chain's CDR3 is CASMRNRALGGYTF. As DNA, the CDR3 is TGTGCCAGCATGAGGAACAGGGCCCTAGGGGGCTACACCTTC.

In this sample, this clonotype turned up a few times. The V and J genes are TRBV11-2 and TRBJ2-3; no reliable D call. The V gene lost 6 bases and the J gene lost 3 bases, with 16 bases spanning the gap. The CDR3 loop spans 15 amino acids. From germline, CDR1 is SGHAT and CDR2 FQNNGV. The CDR3 DNA reads TGTGCCAGCAGGAGACCCGGGTCCAGGACAGATACGCAGTATTTT. Its translation: CASRRPGSRTDTQYF.

The CDR3 loop is CAWSGALNIGTQYF. In DNA form, the CDR3 reads TGTGCCTGGAGTGGGGCCCTCAATATTGGCACGCAGTATTTT. This chain links TRBV30 with TRBJ2-3; D is ambiguous. Trimming shortened V by 1 base and J by 9 bases, and 17 bases separated the two germline ends. Germline values: CDR1 GTSNPN, CDR2 SVGIG (reference sequence). The CDR3 is 14 residues long.

The rearrangement links TRBV12-3 or TRBV12-4 to TRBJ1-4; TRBD1 matches at 9 bases. V was clipped by 4 bases and J by 5 bases; unmatched bases: 5. The CDR3 contains 15 residues. CDR3 protein: CASSSGDRENEKLFF. The CDR3 DNA is TGTGCCAGCAGTTCGGGGGACAGGGAGAATGAAAAACTGTTTTTT.

In this sample, this clonotype turned up a few times. The CDR3 DNA follows: TGTGCCAGCAGCCAGAGTGGTCCCTACAATGAGCAGTTCTTC. The encoded protein is CASSQSGPYNEQFF. V is TRBV7-9 and J is TRBJ2-1, with D unresolved. With 5 bases removed from V and 2 bases from J, the gap between germline ends came to 10 bases. This CDR3 is 14 amino acids long. CDR1 and CDR2 (germline): SEHNR, FQNEAQ (reference sequence).